These T cell receptor beta chains were read from a single sample in a study of T cell repertoires in cytomegalovirus infection. TCRdb recomputed calls from the reads with MiXCR, one row per CDR3 protein. Here the sample spans hundreds of thousands of distinct CDR3 sequences, roughly 15% being singletons. Sequenced: PBMCs. These receptors originate from a human donor in good health (CMV status not recorded). Some clones in this sample may be carry-over from other donors' samples. The CDR3 runs from the conserved cysteine through the conserved F or W. A D gene is named only where the DNA matches it firmly. Clone size is stated in some rows and not others, as once, few, many or a class when expanded.

TRBV7-2	TRBJ2-7	.	many	TGTGCCAGCAGCTTGGCGTCTCGCGAGCAGTACTTC	CASSLASREQYF
TRBV28	TRBJ2-4	.	.	TGTGCCAGCAGGCCCCAAATTACTCGACAAGTAGCCAAAAACATTCAGTACTTC	CASRPQITRQVAKNIQYF
TRBV11-2	TRBJ2-5	.	.	TGTGCCAGCAGATCCGCGCGAGAGACCCAGTACTTC	CASRSARETQYF
TRBV12-3/TRBV12-4	TRBJ1-1	TRBD1	.	TGTGCCAGCAGTTTCCACAGGGGGTCTGAAGCTTTCTTT	CASSFHRGSEAFF
TRBV29-1	TRBJ1-2	.	many	TGCAGCGTTGGCCCTACTGGGGGTGGCTACACCTTC	CSVGPTGGGYTF
TRBV20-1	TRBJ2-5	TRBD1	.	TGCAGTGCTAGAGAGGGACAGCAAGAGACCCAGTACTTC	CSAREGQQETQYF
TRBV6-8	TRBJ1-1	.	few	TGTGCCAGCATCAGGGGATCCACTAACACTGAAGCTTTCTTT	CASIRGSTNTEAFF
TRBV12-3/TRBV12-4	TRBJ1-6	.	many	TGTGCCAGCACCTTGGAGAAGGGGACGGGGTCACCCCTCCACTTT	CASTLEKGTGSPLHF
TRBV6-1	TRBJ1-3	TRBD1	.	TGTGCCAGCAGCAGGGACAGGGGTCAGAGCACCATATATTTT	CASSRDRGQSTIYF
TRBV7-2	TRBJ1-5	.	many	TGTGCCAGCAGCTTAGTGGGCGGGGGGGGCAGAAATCAGCCCCAGCATTTT	CASSLVGGGGRNQPQHF
TRBV2	TRBJ2-1	.	.	TGTGCCAGCAGGGACGGGGAGTCCTACAATGAGCAGTTCTTC	CASRDGESYNEQFF
TRBV5-1	TRBJ2-5	.	once	TGCGCCAGCAGCACGGACAGACGACAAGAGACCCAGTACTTC	CASSTDRRQETQYF
TRBV19	TRBJ2-2	TRBD1	few	TGTGCAACCGGGACAGGATACACCGGGGAGCTGTTTTTT	CATGTGYTGELFF
TRBV20-1	TRBJ1-1	.	few	TGCAGTGCTGCGAGGTCGGGAAACACTGAAGCTTTCTTT	CSAARSGNTEAFF
TRBV2	TRBJ2-7	.	.	TGTGCCAGCAGGGGGGACGGTACCTACGAGCAGTACTTC	CASRGDGTYEQYF
TRBV7-2	TRBJ1-6	TRBD1	many	TGTGCCAGCAGGCTGACAGGGACCCCTTATAATTCACCCCTCCACTTT	CASRLTGTPYNSPLHF
TRBV11-3	TRBJ2-5	TRBD2	.	TGTGCCAGCAGCAAGACTAGCGGGGGAAAAGAGACCCAGTACTTC	CASSKTSGGKETQYF
TRBV6-1	TRBJ1-4	.	few	TGTGCCAGCAGTTCCGGCCTAGGGATTGTTGAAAAACTGTTTTTT	CASSSGLGIVEKLFF
TRBV2	TRBJ2-3	TRBD2	few	TGTGCCAGCCGAGAACTAGCGGGGGCCACAGATACGCAGTATTTT	CASRELAGATDTQYF
TRBV2	TRBJ1-1	TRBD1	.	TGTGCCAGCAGTGAACAGGGGGTGGGGGTTTGGACTGAAGCTTTCTTT	CASSEQGVGVWTEAFF
TRBV15	TRBJ1-1	.	.	TGTGCCACCAGCAGAGATCGGTCCGATTCAAAAGCTTTCTTT	CATSRDRSDSKAFF
TRBV18	TRBJ2-7	TRBD2	.	TGTGCCAGCTCACCCGATACTAGCGGGGGCTACGAGCAGTACTTC	CASSPDTSGGYEQYF
TRBV19	TRBJ2-2	TRBD1	many	TGTGCCAGTAGTCCGGACAGGGCTGCCGGGGAGCTGTTTTTT	CASSPDRAAGELFF
TRBV28	TRBJ1-1	.	.	TGTGCCAGCAGTGGTCCAAGAGAAGCTTTCTTT	CASSGPREAFF
TRBV5-6	TRBJ1-2	.	few	TGTGCCAGCAGTCCATTTCAGGGCTCCTATGGCTACACCTTC	CASSPFQGSYGYTF
TRBV12-3/TRBV12-4	TRBJ2-7	.	.	TGTGCCAGCAGTCGGAGTGCATTCTCCTACGAGCAGTACTTC	CASSRSAFSYEQYF
TRBV20-1	TRBJ1-6	.	.	TGCAGTGCTCGAGCCGCGGGAGGGAATTCACCCCTCCACTTT	CSARAAGGNSPLHF
TRBV7-9	TRBJ2-5	.	many	TGTGCCAGCAGCCCCCCGGCGGGGACAGAAGCGGAGACCCAGTACTTC	CASSPPAGTEAETQYF
TRBV7-2	TRBJ1-2	.	many	TGTGCCAGCAGCTTAGCTCGGAGCGGATTACACTATGGCTACACCTTC	CASSLARSGLHYGYTF
TRBV27	TRBJ1-1	TRBD1	few	TGTGCCAGCGAGGTGCCAGGGGGCACTGAAGCTTTCTTT	CASEVPGGTEAFF